Each of the 30 T cell receptor beta chains below was sequenced from the same sample in a study of identical twins. TCRdb re-derived calls from the 5' RACE reads in MiXCR, one entry per CDR3 protein. This sample has about 240,000 distinct CDR3 sequences, with about 11% found just once. Sequenced sample: memory T cells sorted from blood. All receptors derive from a middle-aged man in good health.

This clonotype was recorded at least ten times. V is TRBV20-1 and J is TRBJ2-7; possibly TRBD1 for D (5 bases). Between the trimmed V and J ends, which lost 3 bases and 4 bases, there was a span of 13 bases. The CDR3 totals 13 residues. Germline V lookup: CDR1 DFQATT, CDR2 SNEGSKA (reference sequence). This CDR3 reads CSASLDTGYEQYF. CDR3 nucleotide sequence: TGCAGTGCTAGTTTGGACACCGGATACGAGCAGTACTTC.

This clonotype was recorded at least ten times. This chain links TRBV18 with TRBJ2-5; D not resolved. This CDR3 is 13 amino acids long. Germline V gene lookup returns CDR1 KGHSH and CDR2 LQKENI. The ends were cut back, 6 bases at V and 4 bases at J, with 12 bases in the middle. CDR3 sequence (DNA): TGTGCCAGCTCCATAAACCTGGGAGAGACCCAGTACTTC. It codes for CASSINLGETQYF.

This sequence joins TRBV5-5 and TRBJ1-2, with D unclear. With 1 base removed from V and 1 base from J, the gap between germline ends came to 8 bases. The CDR3 consists of 14 residues. Germline V gene sequence: CDR1 SGHKS, CDR2 YYEKEE (reference sequence). The CDR3 sequence: CASSLSLINYGYTF. CDR3 nucleotide sequence: TGTGCCAGCAGCTTGTCTCTTATTAACTATGGCTACACCTTC.

The chain carries TRBV5-1 and TRBJ2-7, with 9 bases matching TRBD1. There are 15 residues in the CDR3. The V gene end was trimmed by 5 bases and the J gene end by 6 bases; junction bases not matched to a gene: 12. Germline CDR1 and CDR2: SGHRS and YFSETQ. As DNA, the CDR3 is TGCGCCAGCAGGAAATCCGGGACAGGGATAGTCGAGCAGTACTTC. Protein sequence: CASRKSGTGIVEQYF.

The rearrangement links TRBV7-8 to TRBJ1-2; no clear D. Deletions cut 0 bases from V and 4 bases from J, with 9 bases between. The CDR3 runs to 14 residues. Germline CDR1 and CDR2: SGHVS and FQNEAQ. The CDR3 nucleotides read TGTGCCAGCAGCTTAGCGGAGGGTCTCTATGGCTACACCTTC. Translation: CASSLAEGLYGYTF.

This clonotype was detected many times. This chain links TRBV5-6 with TRBJ2-3; D remains ambiguous. Germline V gene lookup returns CDR1 SGHDT and CDR2 YYEEEE. The CDR3 length is 13 residues. Trimming took 4 bases from V and 7 from J, leaving 13 bases between them. CDR3 nucleotide sequence: TGTGCCAGCAGCCGGGCGGTGGAGCATACGCAGTATTTT. Its translation is CASSRAVEHTQYF. Full variable domain (missing parts from reference TRBV5-6 and TRBJ2-3): DAGVTQSPTHLIKTRGQQVTLRCSPKSGHDTVSWYQQALGQGPQFIFQYYEEEERQRGNFPDRFSGHQFPNYSSELNVNALLLGDSALYLCASSRAVEHTQYFGPGTRLTVL.

There are many counts of this clonotype. The J gene is TRBJ2-1, the V gene TRBV20-1; the D gene is possibly TRBD2 (5 bases). From germline, CDR1 is DFQATT and CDR2 SNEGSKA (reference sequence). The CDR3 has 13 amino acids. The V and J ends lost 5 bases and 9 bases respectively, with 17 bases between them. CDR3 coding DNA: TGCAGTGCTCTACCCCTTCTGGGGAGTGAGCAGTTCTTC. Translation gives CSALPLLGSEQFF.

This clonotype was seen at least ten times. The chain is built from TRBV7-2 and TRBJ2-2; D is possibly TRBD2 (5 bases). Trimming stripped 5 bases from V and 4 bases from J, with 17 bases between. CDR3 length: 16 residues. From germline, CDR1 is SGHTA and CDR2 FQGNSA. CDR3 region: CASSVRTPLSTGELFF. As DNA, the CDR3 is TGTGCCAGCAGCGTCCGGACTCCTCTCAGCACCGGGGAGCTGTTTTTT.

This rearrangement joins TRBV7-2 to TRBJ1-6; 10 positions agree with TRBD1. The germline V gene has CDR1 SGHTA and CDR2 FQGNSA. The CDR3 has 17 residues. The trim removed 0 bases at V and 7 bases at J, leaving 6 bases unmatched. The CDR3 protein is CASSLALGQGRNSPLHF. In DNA, the CDR3 is TGTGCCAGCAGCTTAGCGCTGGGACAGGGGCGAAATTCACCCCTCCACTTT.

This clonotype was observed many times. The chain joins TRBV10-2 to TRBJ1-6, with a possible D match to TRBD1 (6 bases). From germline, CDR1 is WSHSY and CDR2 SAAADI. This CDR3 has 16 amino acids. Deletions cut 0 bases from V and 6 bases from J, with 12 bases between. The CDR3 DNA follows: TGCGCCAGCAGTGAGTCTTGGCAGGGGAGTAATTCACCCCTCCACTTT. It specifies CASSESWQGSNSPLHF.

At least ten counts were recorded for this clonotype. In DNA form, the CDR3 reads TGTGCCAGCAGTTTCAGCCAGGTCTATCAGCCCCAGCATTTT. Translated: CASSFSQVYQPQHF. V and J are TRBV6-2 or TRBV6-3 and TRBJ1-5; the D is unclear. Germline V gene lookup returns CDR1 MNHEY and CDR2 SVGEGT. This CDR3 contains 14 residues. V lost 4 bases and J 5 bases, leaving 12 bases between the germline ends.

The CDR3 sequence: CSVRAGTAHTDTQYF. The CDR3 nucleotides read TGCAGCGTTAGGGCAGGGACAGCACACACAGATACGCAGTATTTT. This sequence joins TRBV29-1 and TRBJ2-3, with 7 bases fitting TRBD1. CDR1 and CDR2 from the germline V gene are SQVTM and ANQGSEA. V gave up 5 bases and J gave up 2 bases; unmatched junction bases: 10. The CDR3 has 15 amino acids.

This clonotype has just a few counts. The chain is built from TRBV3-1 and TRBJ2-3; D is ambiguous. The CDR3 totals 13 residues. The germline V gene encodes CDR1 LGHDT and CDR2 YNNKEL (reference sequence). Trimming pared 4 bases from V and 5 bases from J, leaving 10 bases between. The CDR3: CASSLGPGDTQYF. Written as DNA, the CDR3 is TGTGCCAGCAGCCTGGGCCCAGGAGATACGCAGTATTTT.

This clonotype appeared many times. The V call is TRBV7-2, the J call TRBJ2-1; no reliable D call. CDR1 is SGHTA and CDR2 is FQGNSA in the germline V gene. The germline V and J ends were trimmed by 3 bases and 13 bases, with 16 bases remaining between them. The CDR3 has 13 amino acids. For the CDR3, the DNA is TGTGCCAGCAGCTTCGAAGGCAGCGCTGCTCAGTTCTTC. Its protein product is CASSFEGSAAQFF.

The gene calls are TRBV2 and TRBJ2-3, with a weak D call TRBD1 (5 bases). Deletions cut 3 bases from V and 2 bases from J, with 15 bases between. The CDR3 loop spans 16 amino acids. Germline assignment: CDR1 SNHLY and CDR2 FYNNEI. In DNA form, the CDR3 reads TGTGCCAGCAGTGATATAAGGGGCACCTTCACAGATACGCAGTATTTT. This sequence encodes CASSDIRGTFTDTQYF.

There are many counts of this clonotype. This chain joins TRBV4-2 and TRBJ2-5; a weak D match, TRBD2 (5 bases). Germline CDR1 and CDR2: LGHNA and YNFKEQ. The CDR3 runs to 15 residues. V shed 0 bases and J shed 5 bases, with 13 bases lying between them. CDR3 nucleotides: TGTGCCAGCAGCCAAGATACGGAGGCGGTGGAGACCCAGTACTTC. Translating it yields CASSQDTEAVETQYF.

The sample holds a few counts of this clonotype. The chain uses TRBV19 and TRBJ2-1, with D possibly being TRBD1 or TRBD2 (5 bases each). Germline CDR1 and CDR2: LNHDA and SQIVND (reference sequence). The CDR3 has 13 residues. Trimming took off 7 bases at V and 9 bases at J, with 16 bases between the two ends. CDR3 DNA: TGTGCCAGTAACTCCTCCCCTGGGGGTGAGCAGTTCTTC. It translates to CASNSSPGGEQFF.

This clonotype was counted many times. The V and J genes are TRBV7-9 and TRBJ2-3; D is uncertain. Germline lookup yields CDR1 SEHNR and CDR2 FQNEAQ (reference sequence). CDR3 length: 14 residues. Deletions cut 4 bases from V and 3 bases from J, with 11 bases between. This chain's CDR3 is CASSSRTLTDTQYF. The CDR3 region has the DNA TGTGCCAGCAGCTCTCGGACCCTGACAGATACGCAGTATTTT.

This clonotype occurred a few times. The chain recombines TRBV7-2 with TRBJ1-1, with 7 nucleotides matching TRBD1. In germline, CDR1 is SGHTA, CDR2 FQGNSA. V lost 3 bases, J lost 1 base, and 2 bases stayed unmatched. There are 14 residues in the CDR3. The CDR3, as DNA: TGTGCCAGCAGCTTGACAGGGAGGAACACTGAAGCTTTCTTT. Translating gives CASSLTGRNTEAFF.

This clonotype was seen only a few times. The rearrangement joins TRBV4-2 to TRBJ2-1; 10 positions agree with TRBD2. The germline V gene encodes CDR1 LGHNA and CDR2 YNFKEQ. The J segment lost 1 base and the V segment lost 1 base, leaving 13 bases of the junction unmatched. The CDR3 length is 20 residues. DNA for the CDR3: TGTGCCAGCAGCCAAGGGTCAAGGCTAGCGGGAGCAGAATCCTACAATGAGCAGTTCTTC. The encoded protein is CASSQGSRLAGAESYNEQFF.

This clonotype was seen only a few times. V usage is TRBV5-5 and J usage is TRBJ2-7, with TRBD1 matching over 8 bases. The V gene's germline CDR1 is SGHKS and CDR2 YYEKEE (reference sequence). V was pared by 3 bases and J by 4 bases, with 12 bases of the junction left unmatched. CDR3 length: 16 residues. Here the CDR3 DNA reads TGTGCCAGCAGCTGGACTACCGGGACAGGACAGTACGAGCAGTACTTC. Translation: CASSWTTGTGQYEQYF.

This clonotype was observed at least ten times. The chain joins TRBV9 to TRBJ2-1; TRBD2 matches at 8 bases. The CDR3 extends over 19 amino acids. J lost 2 bases, V lost 1 base, and 14 bases had no gene match. CDR1 and CDR2 from the germline V gene are SGDLS and YYNGEE. The CDR3 DNA sequence: TGTGCCAGCAGCGTATTTGCTTTAGCGGGAAAGGGGCCCTACAATGAGCAGTTCTTC. Translation gives CASSVFALAGKGPYNEQFF.

This clonotype was counted a few times. This chain uses TRBV4-3 with TRBJ2-1; 9 nucleotides align to TRBD2. Germline CDR1 reads LGHNA; CDR2 reads YSLEER. The ends lost 0 bases at V and 10 bases at J; junction bases unmatched: 7. CDR3 length: 15 residues. In DNA, the CDR3 is TGCGCCAGCAGCCAAGAGGGCGGGAGGGAAGGGGAGCAGTTCTTC. Translating it yields CASSQEGGREGEQFF.

This clonotype was counted only a few times. The V call is TRBV9, the J call TRBJ2-7; 9 bases are a match to TRBD2. Per the germline V gene, CDR1 is SGDLS and CDR2 is YYNGEE. Trimming at V came to 4 bases and at J to 4 bases, leaving 9 bases not matched to a gene. The CDR3 length is 15 residues. The CDR3 bases are TGTGCCAGCAGCCTAGGGGGCGGGAGGGGGTACGAGCAGTACTTC. This codes for CASSLGGGRGYEQYF.

This clonotype was counted ten times or more. The chain is built from TRBV5-4 and TRBJ2-5; tentatively, D is TRBD2 (6 bases). The CDR3 loop spans 16 amino acids. Trimming took off 1 base at V and 2 bases at J, with 15 bases between the two ends. The germline CDR1 and CDR2 sequences are SGHNT and YYREEE (reference sequence). The CDR3 is CASSLLGTPPQETQYF. Here the CDR3 DNA reads TGTGCCAGCAGCTTGCTTGGGACTCCGCCACAAGAGACCCAGTACTTC.

This clonotype was counted ten times or more. This chain connects TRBV25-1 to TRBJ1-3; no definite D call. The V end was cut by 1 base, the J end by 0 bases, with 7 bases between. This CDR3 is 15 amino acids long. Looked up from germline, CDR1 is MGHDK and CDR2 is SYGVNS. The DNA of the CDR3 is TGTGCCAGCAGTGAATGGGGTGACTCTGGAAACACCATATATTTT. Translation gives CASSEWGDSGNTIYF.

J is TRBJ2-3 and V is TRBV20-1; TRBD1 might be the D (7 bases). Germline CDR1 and CDR2: DFQATT and SNEGSKA (reference sequence). The CDR3 spans 14 residues. V was clipped by 6 bases and J by 7 bases, with 20 bases between them. CDR3 coding DNA: TGCAGTGCGCCCCAGGGGGGAGCGATAAATACGCAGTATTTT. Translating gives CSAPQGGAINTQYF.

The sample holds a few counts of this clonotype. The junction does not match germline at one end; this may be a read error. This chain links TRBV7-2 with TRBJ1-1; D unclear. Germline CDR1 SGHTA, CDR2 FQGNSA. The CDR3 is made up of 14 amino acids. The CDR3 reads CASSLGQQNAEAFF. The CDR3 bases are TGTGCCAGCAGCTTAGGGCAGCAGAACGCTGAAGCTTTCTTT.

This clonotype was seen ten or more times. The gene calls are TRBV28 and TRBJ1-6; D is uncertain. The CDR3 has 18 amino acids. Trimming removed 1 base from V and 0 bases from J, with 13 bases in between. From germline, CDR1 is MDHEN and CDR2 SYDVKM. CDR3 amino acids: CASSLSLGLGSYNSPLHF. The CDR3 coding sequence is TGTGCCAGCAGTTTATCGCTGGGATTAGGCTCCTATAATTCACCCCTCCACTTT.

V is TRBV19 and J is TRBJ1-1; no reliable D call. Per germline, CDR1 LNHDA and CDR2 SQIVND (reference sequence). The CDR3 is 13 amino acids. Trimming took 1 base from V and 1 from J, leaving 4 bases between them. CDR3 loop: CASSIARNTEAFF. The CDR3, as DNA: TGTGCCAGTAGTATAGCGAGGAACACTGAAGCTTTCTTT.